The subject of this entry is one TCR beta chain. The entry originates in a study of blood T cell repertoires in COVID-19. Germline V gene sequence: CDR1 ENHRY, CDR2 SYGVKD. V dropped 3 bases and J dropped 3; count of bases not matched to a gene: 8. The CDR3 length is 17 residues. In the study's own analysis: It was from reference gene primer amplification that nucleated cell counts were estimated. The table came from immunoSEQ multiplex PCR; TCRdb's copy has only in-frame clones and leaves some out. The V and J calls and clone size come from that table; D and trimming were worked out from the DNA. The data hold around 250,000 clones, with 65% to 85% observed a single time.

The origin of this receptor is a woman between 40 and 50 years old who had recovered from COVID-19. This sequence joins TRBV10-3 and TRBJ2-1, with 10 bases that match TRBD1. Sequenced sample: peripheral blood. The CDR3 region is CAISDPRDRGFYNEQFF. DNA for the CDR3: TGTGCCATCAGTGACCCTAGGGACAGGGGATTCTACAATGAGCAGTTCTTC.